This record covers a single TCR beta chain. This sample stems from a study of early T cells in non-severe SARS-CoV-2 infection. Unique molecular identifiers were affixed to single, distinct cDNA molecules. MiXCR, run by TCRdb on the 5' RACE reads, gives a single entry per CDR3 protein. This table has tens of thousands of distinct CDR3 sequences, 12% appearing once. V lost 2 bases and J 0 bases, leaving 8 bases between the germline ends. There are 16 residues in the CDR3. Germline V gene sequence: CDR1 SEHNR, CDR2 FQNEAQ (reference sequence). This chain uses TRBV7-9 with TRBJ2-6; D is unclear. Sequenced here: whole blood, sampled at baseline. The receptor's source is an adult who was a healthcare worker with PCR-confirmed SARS-CoV-2 infection or an uninfected control (not recorded which). The donor label of this sample is uncertain. CDR3 residues: CASSLSRTSGANVLTF. The CDR3 nucleotides read TGTGCCAGCAGCTTATCTAGGACCTCTGGGGCCAACGTCCTGACTTTC.